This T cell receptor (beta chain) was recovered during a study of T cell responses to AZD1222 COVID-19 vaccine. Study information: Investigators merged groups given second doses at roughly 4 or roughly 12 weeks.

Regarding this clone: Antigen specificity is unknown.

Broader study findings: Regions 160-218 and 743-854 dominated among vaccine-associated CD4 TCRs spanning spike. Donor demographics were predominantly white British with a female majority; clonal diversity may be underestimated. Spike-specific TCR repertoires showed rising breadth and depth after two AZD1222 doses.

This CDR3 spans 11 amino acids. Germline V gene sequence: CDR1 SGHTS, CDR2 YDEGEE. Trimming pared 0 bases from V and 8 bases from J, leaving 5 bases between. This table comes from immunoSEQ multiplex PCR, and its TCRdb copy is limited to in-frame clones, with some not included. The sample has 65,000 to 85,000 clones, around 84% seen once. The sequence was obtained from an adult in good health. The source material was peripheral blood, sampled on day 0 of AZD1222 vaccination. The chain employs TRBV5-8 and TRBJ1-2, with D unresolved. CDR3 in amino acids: CASSLARGYTF. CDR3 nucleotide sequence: TGTGCCAGCAGCTTGGCCAGGGGCTACACCTTC.